Listed here is a single T cell receptor (beta chain). Its recognized antigen is unknown. Within one base of it there is no much larger clone, and no base qualities were kept. This entry belongs to a study of beta chain features in type 1 diabetes (dated by TCRdb to the late 2010s). Study-level background: No differences in mean age, gender distribution, total cell number or subset yield were found between patients and healthy donors. Across all samples, some 110,000,000 sorted cells were examined, and cell number per subset correlated strongly with RNA yield. In the study, recently diagnosed type 1 diabetes patients and matched healthy donors were compared on the TCRB repertoires of their sorted circulating CD4+ T cell subsets. Whereas all 30 or so donors provided naive and central memory subsets, regulatory and stem cell-like memory subsets were isolated from just 8 patients and about 8 healthy donors. Results the study describes overall, beyond this receptor: PCR might favor shorter templates, but patient and control samples were amplified and corrected together, so any skew would affect both groups equally. Because the HLA sub-analyses included only small numbers of individuals, any influence of HLA type on TCRB rearrangement was left unresolved. A moderate but significant shortening of TCRB CDR3 length was observed in type 1 diabetes patients in all four CD4+ subsets. Naive, central memory and regulatory TCRB repertoires appeared to be more alike among patients than among healthy donors. At VDJ recombination sites, type 1 diabetes patients had fewer insertions and more deleted nucleotides, which implies abnormalities in thymic rearrangement. Sequencing cDNA rather than genomic DNA could over-represent highly expressing activated cells, although activation and CD3 levels did not differ between groups.

From the germline V gene, CDR1 is LGHNA and CDR2 is YNFKEQ. Including cysteine and phenylalanine, the CDR3 has 17 amino acids. Just CDR3 DNA is preserved here, 51 bases in frame from base 1. V and J lose 1 base and 0 bases, and a span of 14 bases separates them. Each donor gave one peripheral blood draw, averaging about 100 mL, which was collected into heparinised tubes. A BD FACSAria II and a panel including CD45RO, CCR7, CD25, CD127, CD95 and CD27 were used to sort naive, central memory, regulatory and stem cell-like memory CD4+ T cells. A purity above 98% was achieved for all sorted populations. Right away, PBMCs were isolated by Lymphoprep density gradient centrifugation and were stained directly, with no culture step. To minimize batch effects, samples were stained and sorted in pairs, one healthy donor with one patient per experiment. The entire isolated RNA was reverse transcribed using the High Capacity cDNA Reverse Transcription Kit, and thus expressed TCRB transcripts were sequenced. Deep immunoSEQ sequencing was performed on naive, central memory and regulatory T cell samples, with an average of around 3.5 million total reads per sample. Sorted cells were lysed in RLT buffer, and RNA was extracted using DNase-treated RNeasy Micro or Mini kits according to cell number. To prevent cross-contamination, every cell subset was processed on its own, while patient and healthy donor samples were processed together. Using the immunoSEQ multiplex PCR, TCRB sequences were amplified from cDNA into 87-bp fragments spanning the CDR3 region. Amplicons were sequenced on the Illumina HiSeq platform. From the authors' description of their analysis: PCR bias was computationally corrected using synthetic template baselines, reads within Hamming distance 2 were collapsed, and singletons that could not be merged were discarded. Reads were aligned against IMGT to assign V, D and J genes, CDR3 length and insertions or deletions at six rearrangement sites. Within each subset, clonotype counts were normalized to the number of sorted cells before true diversity and Gini coefficients were calculated with the tcR R package. The overlap coefficient, calculated on TCRB nucleotide sequences, was used to measure repertoire sharing. As a proxy for the pre-selection repertoire, out-of-frame TCRB sequences from naive cells were analyzed. TCRdb carries this immuneACCESS record with in-frame sequences only. Its versions omit some clonotypes, under half of them owing to an unresolved V gene in the studies checked, with the rest unexplained. Clone size and V and J calls were adopted from that table, with D and trimming inferred from the DNA. Across this sample there are roughly 700,000 clones, with around 15% seen only once. The top ten clonotypes cover 0.022% of the sample.

This receptor was identified in a man younger than 35 with type 1 diabetes. Recombination connected TRBV4-2 to TRBJ2-3; the D gene is possibly TRBD1 or TRBD2, each agreeing over 5 bases. The specimen was naive CD4+ T cells from blood. The cell subset or site label on this specimen signifies: true naive CD4+ T cells. The sequenced DNA is TGTGCCAGCAGCCAAGGTGAACGAGGGGCAAGCACAGATACGCAGTATTTT. Translation gives CASSQGERGASTDTQYF.